This T cell receptor (beta chain) stems from a study of early stage breast cancer tumors. At the level of the study: Most invasive tumors, about 75% of the 16, were ER+/PR+/HER2-. Around 9.8-fold was the mean read coverage per sample.

Clones were sequenced by immunoSEQ multiplex PCR, and TCRdb holds only the in-frame ones, with some missing. Seen here are around 40,000 clones, 65% to 75% observed once, and the top ten hold about 7%. The sequenced sample was blood. This TCR was sampled from a person aged 55 to 69 with breast cancer.

DNA of the CDR3: TGTGCCAGCAGCTCCCAATCGACACAGGGGGCGGTGGAGACCCAGTACTTC. This translates into CASSSQSTQGAVETQYF. The V and J genes are TRBV21-1 and TRBJ2-5; the table's D call of TRBD1 was not tested on the DNA. TRBV21-1 is termed a pseudogene. The length of the CDR3 is 17 residues.